A selection of T cell receptor beta chains follows, all from one sample in a study of T cells in localized non-small cell lung cancer. Some clones are missing from TCRdb's copy, which holds only in-frame ones; the method was immunoSEQ multiplex PCR. The sample yields approximately 4,700 clones, 93% seen once. The material sequenced was peripheral blood, taken before any cancer treatment. The receptor set was obtained from a woman aged 35-75 years with stage I lung adenocarcinoma. Each CDR3 is given with its conserved first and last residue. The order of the fields is J gene, clone size, D gene, CDR3 length, V gene, CDR3 DNA, CDR3 protein. D genes are given only for firm matches. The listing skips clone size in some rows; elsewhere it reads once, few, many or a size class.

J: TRBJ2-2; size: .; D: TRBD2; length: 16; V: TRBV11-2; DNA: TGTGCCAGCAGCCCCTCCCTAGCGGCGAACACCGGGGAGCTGTTTTTT; CDR3: CASSPSLAANTGELFF
J: TRBJ2-2; size: .; D: .; length: 14; V: TRBV7-9; DNA: TGTGCCAGCAGCTTAGGTGGGAGGCCCGGGGAGCTGTTTTTT; CDR3: CASSLGGRPGELFF
J: TRBJ1-1; size: .; D: .; length: 13; V: TRBV19; DNA: TGTGCCAGTAGCCACGGCATGGAGCCTGAAGCTTTCTTT; CDR3: CASSHGMEPEAFF
J: TRBJ2-1; size: .; D: .; length: 17; V: TRBV16; DNA: TGTGCCAGCAGCCAATCGGGGGGAGTACTCTCCTACAATGAGCAGTTCTTC; CDR3: CASSQSGGVLSYNEQFF
J: TRBJ2-7; size: once; D: .; length: 13; V: TRBV7-9; DNA: TGTGCCAGCAAAAGTACAGGGTCCTACGAGCAGTACTTC; CDR3: CASKSTGSYEQYF
J: TRBJ2-1; size: once; D: .; length: 14; V: TRBV5-1; DNA: TGCGCCAGCAGCTTGGGTACGTCTTACAATGAGCAGTTCTTC; CDR3: CASSLGTSYNEQFF
J: TRBJ2-3; size: .; D: TRBD2; length: 12; V: TRBV7-8; DNA: TGTGCCAGCAGCTTTGGGGGGGACACGCAGTATTTT; CDR3: CASSFGGDTQYF
J: TRBJ2-5; size: once; D: TRBD1; length: 14; V: TRBV5-4; DNA: TGTGCCAGCACGTTGTCGGACAGGTTGGAGACCCAGTACTTC; CDR3: CASTLSDRLETQYF
J: TRBJ2-3; size: once; D: TRBD1; length: 14; V: TRBV7-9; DNA: TGTGCCAGCACCAATCGACAGGGGCTAGATACGCAGTATTTT; CDR3: CASTNRQGLDTQYF
J: TRBJ2-1; size: .; D: .; length: 11; V: TRBV29-1; DNA: TGCAGCGTTCATCCTTACAATGAGCAGTTCTTC; CDR3: CSVHPYNEQFF
J: TRBJ1-5; size: .; D: .; length: 14; V: TRBV19; DNA: TGTGCCAGTAGTTCCCCAGGGAGGGGTCAGCCCCAGCATTTT; CDR3: CASSSPGRGQPQHF
J: TRBJ2-2; size: .; D: TRBD2; length: 17; V: TRBV5-4; DNA: TGTGCCAGCACCCCGGGGACTAGCGGGAGACGGACCGGGGAGCTGTTTTTT; CDR3: CASTPGTSGRRTGELFF
J: TRBJ1-1; size: .; D: .; length: 14; V: TRBV7-6; DNA: TGTGCCAGCAGTCCAGGACATTCGAACACTGAAGCTTTCTTT; CDR3: CASSPGHSNTEAFF
J: TRBJ1-1; size: .; D: .; length: 15; V: TRBV28; DNA: TGTGCCAGCAGTTCTGTTCGAGGGTTGAACACTGAAGCTTTCTTT; CDR3: CASSSVRGLNTEAFF
J: TRBJ2-1; size: .; D: .; length: 15; V: TRBV5-8; DNA: TGTGCCAGCAGCTTGGGACAAGGGGAGAACAATGAGCAGTTCTTC; CDR3: CASSLGQGENNEQFF
J: TRBJ2-7; size: .; D: .; length: 14; V: TRBV19; DNA: TGTGCCAGTAGTATTCAGACAGAGGCCTACGAGCAGTACTTC; CDR3: CASSIQTEAYEQYF
J: TRBJ2-7; size: .; D: TRBD2; length: 15; V: TRBV27; DNA: TGTGCCAGCAGTCGCGGGACTAGCGGGACTTACGAGCAGTACTTC; CDR3: CASSRGTSGTYEQYF
J: TRBJ1-2; size: .; D: .; length: 15; V: TRBV2; DNA: TGTGCCAGCAGTGAAGAGGAGGCAGGGAACTATGGCTACACCTTC; CDR3: CASSEEEAGNYGYTF
J: TRBJ2-7; size: .; D: TRBD1; length: 16; V: TRBV10-3; DNA: TGTGCCATCAGTGACTTGGGAACAGGGGAAAGCTACGAGCAGTACTTC; CDR3: CAISDLGTGESYEQYF
J: TRBJ2-5; size: .; D: .; length: 13; V: TRBV5-4; DNA: TGTGCCAGCTCGCCAAATGCGGAAGAGACCCAGTACTTC; CDR3: CASSPNAEETQYF
J: TRBJ1-3; size: .; D: .; length: 15; V: TRBV5-1; DNA: TGCGCCAGCAGCTTGGACAGCACCTCTGGAAACACCATATATTTT; CDR3: CASSLDSTSGNTIYF
J: TRBJ1-5; size: .; D: .; length: 14; V: TRBV2; DNA: TGTGCCAGCAGTGATAACAGGGCGGCTCAGCCCCAGCATTTT; CDR3: CASSDNRAAQPQHF
J: TRBJ2-3; size: .; D: .; length: 14; V: TRBV4-1; DNA: TGCGCCAGCAGCCACTCTCGGGGGCCAGATACGCAGTATTTT; CDR3: CASSHSRGPDTQYF
J: TRBJ2-2; size: .; D: .; length: 16; V: TRBV30; DNA: TGTGCCTGGAGTGGAATTTCGGGGCTGAACACCGGGGAGCTGTTTTTT; CDR3: CAWSGISGLNTGELFF
J: TRBJ1-1; size: .; D: TRBD1; length: 17; V: TRBV28; DNA: TGTGCCAGCAGTTTAGTCCAGGGGGCGGCTTCGAGCACTGAAGCTTTCTTT; CDR3: CASSLVQGAASSTEAFF
J: TRBJ2-5; size: .; D: .; length: 16; V: TRBV1; DNA: TGCACCAGCAGCCTTTGGTCGTCGGTGACGGAAGAGACCCAGTACTTC; CDR3: CTSSLWSSVTEETQYF
J: TRBJ2-7; size: .; D: TRBD1; length: 14; V: TRBV15; DNA: TGTGCCACCAGCAGAGACGACAGGGGCTACGAGCAGTGCTTC; CDR3: CATSRDDRGYEQCF
J: TRBJ1-1; size: .; D: .; length: 15; V: TRBV28; DNA: TGTGCCAGCAGGGCGCCGGGGGTTGGGGTCACTGAAGCTTTCTTT; CDR3: CASRAPGVGVTEAFF
J: TRBJ2-3; size: .; D: TRBD2; length: 16; V: TRBV7-2; DNA: TGTGCCAGCAGCTCACCATTTAGCGGGAGGTCAGATACGCAGTATTTT; CDR3: CASSSPFSGRSDTQYF
J: TRBJ2-1; size: .; D: TRBD2; length: 15; V: TRBV9; DNA: TGTGCCAGCAGCGTAGGGGCGGGAGCCAGGTTTGAGCAGTTCTTC; CDR3: CASSVGAGARFEQFF
J: TRBJ1-1; size: .; D: .; length: 12; V: TRBV5-4; DNA: TGTGCCAGCAGCTTCGGGGGGACTGAAGCTTTCTTT; CDR3: CASSFGGTEAFF
J: TRBJ2-3; size: .; D: TRBD2; length: 15; V: TRBV29-1; DNA: TGCAGCGTTGGGGAAGGACTAGCGGGACCAGATACGCAGTATTTT; CDR3: CSVGEGLAGPDTQYF
J: TRBJ2-1; size: .; D: .; length: 14; V: TRBV2; DNA: TGTGCCAGCAGTGAATCAGGGTTTGGCAATGAGCAGTTCTTC; CDR3: CASSESGFGNEQFF
J: TRBJ1-5; size: .; D: .; length: 17; V: TRBV7-8; DNA: TGTGCCAGCAGCCCAGCCCCTAGCAGCCTAATCAATCAGCCCCAGCATTTT; CDR3: CASSPAPSSLINQPQHF
J: TRBJ2-2; size: .; D: .; length: 14; V: TRBV2; DNA: TGTGCCAGCAGGGGGGGAGCTGGATCCGGGGAGCTGTTTTTT; CDR3: CASRGGAGSGELFF
J: TRBJ1-1; size: .; D: .; length: 14; V: TRBV27; DNA: TGTGCCAGCAGTTGGAGTGCTGAGGGGACTGAAGCTTTCTTT; CDR3: CASSWSAEGTEAFF
J: TRBJ2-5; size: .; D: .; length: 15; V: TRBV27; DNA: TGTGCCAGCAGTTTAGAGGGGGGAGGGTTTTCGACCCAGTACTTC; CDR3: CASSLEGGGFSTQYF
J: TRBJ1-2; size: .; D: .; length: 12; V: TRBV28; DNA: TGTGCCAGCAGTTTTAGGAAGGAAGGCTACACCTTC; CDR3: CASSFRKEGYTF
J: TRBJ2-3; size: .; D: .; length: 13; V: TRBV29-1; DNA: TGCAGCGTTGACTCTAGCCTAGCAGATACGCAGTATTTT; CDR3: CSVDSSLADTQYF
J: TRBJ2-2; size: .; D: .; length: 16; V: TRBV6-4; DNA: TGTGCCAGCAGTGTAGGTGGCTGGAATCATAACGGGGAGCTGTTTTTT; CDR3: CASSVGGWNHNGELFF
J: TRBJ2-7; size: .; D: TRBD2; length: 14; V: TRBV27; DNA: TGTGCCAGCACCTCGACTAGCGGTCCCTACGAGCAGTACTTC; CDR3: CASTSTSGPYEQYF
J: TRBJ2-7; size: once; D: TRBD2; length: 16; V: TRBV9; DNA: TGTGCCAGCAGCGTAGAGGGGACTAGCGGATCCTACGAGCAGTACTTC; CDR3: CASSVEGTSGSYEQYF
J: TRBJ2-1; size: once; D: TRBD1; length: 16; V: TRBV10-3; DNA: TGTGCCATCAGGGGGGGACAGGCGGGTTCAGGCAATGAGCAGTTCTTC; CDR3: CAIRGGQAGSGNEQFF
J: TRBJ1-5; size: .; D: .; length: 16; V: TRBV6-1; DNA: TGTGCCAGCAGTGCCGAATCGACACTTAGCAATCAGCCCCAGCATTTT; CDR3: CASSAESTLSNQPQHF
J: TRBJ2-3; size: .; D: .; length: 14; V: TRBV29-1; DNA: TGCAGCGTTGAAAGGGGTCGGCTTGTCGATACGCAGTATTTT; CDR3: CSVERGRLVDTQYF
J: TRBJ1-2; size: .; D: .; length: 15; V: TRBV11-2; DNA: TGTGCCAGCAGCTTAGTTACGGGAGGGAACTATGGCTACACCTTC; CDR3: CASSLVTGGNYGYTF
J: TRBJ2-7; size: once; D: TRBD2; length: 15; V: TRBV9; DNA: TGTGCCAGCAGCGCCAGTCCGGGACTAGCTTACGAGCAGTACTTC; CDR3: CASSASPGLAYEQYF
J: TRBJ1-5; size: once; D: .; length: 13; V: TRBV27; DNA: TGTGCCAGCAGTTTAGTGGCCAATCAGCCCCAGCATTTT; CDR3: CASSLVANQPQHF